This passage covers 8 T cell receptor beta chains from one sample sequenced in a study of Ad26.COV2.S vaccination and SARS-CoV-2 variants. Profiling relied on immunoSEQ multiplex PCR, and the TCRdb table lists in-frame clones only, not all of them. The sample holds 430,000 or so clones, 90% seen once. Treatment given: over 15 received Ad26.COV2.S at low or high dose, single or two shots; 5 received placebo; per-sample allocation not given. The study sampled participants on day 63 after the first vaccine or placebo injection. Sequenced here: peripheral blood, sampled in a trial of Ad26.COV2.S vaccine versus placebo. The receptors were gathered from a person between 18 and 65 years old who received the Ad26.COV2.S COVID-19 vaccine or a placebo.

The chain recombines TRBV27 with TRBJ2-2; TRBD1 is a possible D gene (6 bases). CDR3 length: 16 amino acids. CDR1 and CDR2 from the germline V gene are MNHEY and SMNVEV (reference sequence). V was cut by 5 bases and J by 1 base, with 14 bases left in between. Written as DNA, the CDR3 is TGTGCCAGCAGTGGCCGTTGGGGGCTGAACACCGGGGAGCTGTTTTTT. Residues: CASSGRWGLNTGELFF.

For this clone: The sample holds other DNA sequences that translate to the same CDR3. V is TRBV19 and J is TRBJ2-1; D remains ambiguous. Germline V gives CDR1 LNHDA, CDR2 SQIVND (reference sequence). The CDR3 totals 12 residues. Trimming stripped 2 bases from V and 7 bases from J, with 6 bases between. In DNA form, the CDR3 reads TGTGCCAGTAGTATAAGGTCAAATGAGCAGTTCTTC. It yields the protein CASSIRSNEQFF. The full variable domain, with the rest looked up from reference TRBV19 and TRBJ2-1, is DGGITQSPKYLFRKEGQNVTLSCEQNLNHDAMYWYRQDPGQGLRLIYYSQIVNDFQKGDIAEGYSVSREKKESFPLTVTSAQKNPTAFYLCASSIRSNEQFFGPGTRLTVL.

Here the CDR3 reads CASSEPNTYEQYF. In nucleotides, the CDR3 is TGTGCCAGCAGTGAGCCCAATACCTACGAGCAGTACTTC. The chain couples TRBV25-1 to TRBJ2-7; D is uncertain. The CDR3 covers 13 residues. V lost 3 bases, J lost 2 bases, and 8 bases lay in between. Germline CDR1 is MGHDK and CDR2 is SYGVNS.

The CDR3: CASSQGARNEQFF. For the CDR3, the DNA is TGTGCCAGCAGCCAGGGGGCCCGCAATGAGCAGTTCTTC. The rearrangement links TRBV14 to TRBJ2-1, with D perhaps TRBD1 (6 bases). CDR1 is SGHDN, CDR2 FVKESK, per germline. Trimming cost V 3 bases and J 6 bases, with 9 bases left between them. This CDR3 region has 13 residues. The full variable domain, with the rest looked up from reference TRBV14 and TRBJ2-1, is EAGVTQFPSHSVIEKGQTVTLRCDPISGHDNLYWYRRVMGKEIKFLLHFVKESKQDESGMPNNRFLAERTGGTYSTLKVQPAELEDSGVYFCASSQGARNEQFFGPGTRLTVL.

CDR3 nucleotides: TGTGCCAGCAGCGCCGACAGGGAAACGAACACTGAAGCTTTCTTT. It encodes CASSADRETNTEAFF. This sequence joins TRBV6-5 and TRBJ1-1; TRBD1 aligns across 7 bases. There are 15 residues in the CDR3. Germline assignment: CDR1 MNHEY and CDR2 SVGAGI. The junction had 8 bases not matched to a gene; V was cut back by 6 bases and J by 1 base.

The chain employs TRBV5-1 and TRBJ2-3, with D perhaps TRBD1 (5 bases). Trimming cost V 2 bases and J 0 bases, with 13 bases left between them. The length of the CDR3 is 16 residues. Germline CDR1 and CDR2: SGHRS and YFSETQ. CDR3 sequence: CASSFTGRTSTDTQYF. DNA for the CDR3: TGCGCCAGCAGCTTCACAGGTCGTACTAGCACAGATACGCAGTATTTT.

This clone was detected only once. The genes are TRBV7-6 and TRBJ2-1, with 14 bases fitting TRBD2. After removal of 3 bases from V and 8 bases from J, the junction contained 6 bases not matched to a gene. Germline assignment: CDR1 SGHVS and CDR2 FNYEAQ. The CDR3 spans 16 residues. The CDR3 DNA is TGTGCCAGCAGCTTCACCGGGACTAGCGGGAGTTATGAGCAGTTCTTC. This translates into CASSFTGTSGSYEQFF. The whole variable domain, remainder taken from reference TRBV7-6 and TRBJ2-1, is GAGVSQSPRYKVTKRGQDVALRCDPISGHVSLYWYRQALGQGPEFLTYFNYEAQQDKSGLPNDRFSAERPEGSISTLTIQRTEQRDSAMYRCASSFTGTSGSYEQFFGPGTRLTVL.

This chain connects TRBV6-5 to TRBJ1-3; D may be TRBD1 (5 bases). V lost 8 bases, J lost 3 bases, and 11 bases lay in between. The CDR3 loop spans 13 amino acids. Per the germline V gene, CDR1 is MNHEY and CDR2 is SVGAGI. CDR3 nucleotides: TGTGCCAGCTTGAGGGGCCGTGGAAACACCATATATTTT. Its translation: CASLRGRGNTIYF.